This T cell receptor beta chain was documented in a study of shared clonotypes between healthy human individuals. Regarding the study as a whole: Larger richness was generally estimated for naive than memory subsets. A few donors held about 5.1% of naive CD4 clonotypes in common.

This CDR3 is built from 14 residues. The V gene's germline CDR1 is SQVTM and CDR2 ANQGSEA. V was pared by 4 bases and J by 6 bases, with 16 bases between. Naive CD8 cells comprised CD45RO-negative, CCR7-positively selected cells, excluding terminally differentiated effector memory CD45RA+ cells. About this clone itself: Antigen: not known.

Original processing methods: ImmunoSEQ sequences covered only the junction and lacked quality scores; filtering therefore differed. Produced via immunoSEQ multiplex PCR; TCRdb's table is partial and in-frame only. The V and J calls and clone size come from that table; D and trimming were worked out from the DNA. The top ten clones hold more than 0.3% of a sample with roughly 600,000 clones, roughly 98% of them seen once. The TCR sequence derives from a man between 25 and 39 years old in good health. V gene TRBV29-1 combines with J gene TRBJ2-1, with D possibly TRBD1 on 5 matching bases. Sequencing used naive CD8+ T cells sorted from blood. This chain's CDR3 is CSVVPGNEVNEQFF. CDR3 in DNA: TGCAGCGTTGTCCCAGGGAATGAGGTCAATGAGCAGTTCTTC.